One sample yielded the 21 T cell receptor beta chains listed below, sequenced in a study of regulatory T cells in long-lasting Graves disease. Time point specified: newly diagnosed GD, antithyroid drugs for less than 3 months. Extracted RNA from PBMCs served as the source of the TCR library. CDR3-region Arm-PCR and iRepertoire HTBI primers produced the TCR beta libraries. MiXCR was run by TCRdb on the multiplex PCR reads, yielding one entry per CDR3 protein. The table includes some 400,000 distinct CDR3 sequences, under 15% detected once. These same data were also listed under a study on T cells in Graves' hyperthyroidism and ophthalmopathy.

The sample here was peripheral blood mononuclear cells (PBMCs), taken at new diagnosis, from a patient treated with antithyroid drugs. These receptors were taken from a woman between 25 and 40 years old with Graves disease.

This clonotype was seen repeatedly, ten times or more. In nucleotides, the CDR3 is TGTGCCAGCAGCTGGGCCCCGTCAAACACTGAAGCTTTCTTT. Protein: CASSWAPSNTEAFF. The chain has TRBV7-3 and TRBJ1-1; no reliable D call. There are 14 residues in the CDR3. Germline values: CDR1 SGHTA, CDR2 FQGTGA. Trimming took off 4 bases at V and 2 bases at J, with 11 bases between the two ends. The full variable domain, its missing parts supplied by reference TRBV7-3 and TRBJ1-1, is GAGVSQTPSNKVTEKGKYVELRCDPISGHTALYWYRQSLGQGPEFLIYFQGTGAADDSGLPNDRFFAVRPEGSVSTLKIQRTERGDSAVYLCASSWAPSNTEAFFGQGTRLTVV.

The chain is built from TRBV10-3 and TRBJ1-1; 10 nucleotides match TRBD1. The CDR3 contains 15 residues. Germline CDR1 ENHRY, CDR2 SYGVKD. Germline trimming cut 7 bases from V and 6 bases from J; bases unmatched to any gene: 11. The CDR3 DNA sequence: TGTGCCATCACCCCGGGACAGGGGTTCGTCGCTGAAGCTTTCTTT. It translates to CAITPGQGFVAEAFF.

V is TRBV7-9 and J is TRBJ2-7, with 8 bases matching TRBD1. The V segment lost 5 bases and the J segment 3 bases; nucleotides outside the gene matches: 6. CDR1 SEHNR and CDR2 FQNEAQ come from the germline V gene (reference sequence). This CDR3 is built from 14 residues. The CDR3 loop reads CASSGDRGNYEQYF. The CDR3 nucleotides read TGTGCCAGCAGCGGAGACAGGGGCAACTACGAGCAGTACTTC.

This clonotype came up many times. The chain employs TRBV7-2 and TRBJ2-1, with D possibly being TRBD2 (6 bases). From germline, CDR1 is SGHTA and CDR2 FQGNSA. The length of the CDR3 is 15 residues. Trimming removed 4 bases from V and 5 bases from J, with 15 bases in between. This chain's CDR3 is CASSSPGRRDNEQFF. The CDR3 region has the DNA TGTGCCAGCAGCTCTCCCGGGAGACGGGACAATGAGCAGTTCTTC. Using reference TRBV7-2 and TRBJ2-1 for the parts outside the CDR3, the full variable domain is GAGVSQSPSNKVTEKGKDVELRCDPISGHTALYWYRQSLGQGLEFLIYFQGNSAPDKSGLPSDRFSAERTGGSVSTLTIQRTQQEDSAVYLCASSSPGRRDNEQFFGPGTRLTVL.

This clonotype was found many times. The chain is built from TRBV12-3 or TRBV12-4 and TRBJ1-2; D uncertain. The CDR3 consists of 13 residues. Trimming removed 3 bases at V and 6 bases at J, with 11 bases between. The CDR3 region has the DNA TGTGCCAGCAGTTTCCGGGGATCCGATGGCTACACCTTC. Translated: CASSFRGSDGYTF.

This clonotype was seen ten or more times. The rearrangement links TRBV11-2 to TRBJ2-1, with D possibly TRBD1 on 5 matching bases. The V gene's germline CDR1 is SGHAT and CDR2 FQNNGV. V shed 3 bases and J shed 2 bases, with 17 bases lying between them. The CDR3 has 17 amino acids. The CDR3 DNA reads as TGTGCCAGCAGCTTTATCAGGGTGCCTCAACCCTACAATGAGCAGTTCTTC. This encodes CASSFIRVPQPYNEQFF.

In its sample, this clonotype was seen a few times. The junction does not match germline at one end; this may be a read error. The V and J genes are TRBV5-1 and TRBJ2-5, with D unresolved. Germline CDR1 reads SGHRS; CDR2 reads YFSETQ. This CDR3 is built from 11 residues. CDR3: CASNLGETQYF. CDR3 DNA: TGCGCCAGCAACTTGGGGGAGACCCAGTACTTC. Supplemented by reference TRBV5-1 and TRBJ2-5, the full variable domain reads KAGVTQTPRYLIKTRGQQVTLSCSPISGHRSVSWYQQTPGQGLQFLFEYFSETQRNKGNFPGRFSGRQFSNSRSEMNVSTLELGDSALYLCASNLGETQYFGPGTRLLVL.

This clonotype came up many times. This chain links TRBV12-3 or TRBV12-4 with TRBJ1-1; no clear D gene. The CDR3 runs 15 residues. With 4 bases removed from V and 0 bases from J, the gap between germline ends came to 12 bases. The CDR3 is CASSSKGSLNTEAFF. The CDR3 DNA reads as TGTGCCAGCAGTTCGAAGGGTTCATTGAACACTGAAGCTTTCTTT.

The chain joins TRBV19 to TRBJ2-4, with 9 positions matching TRBD1. CDR1 is LNHDA and CDR2 is SQIVND in the germline V gene (reference sequence). The CDR3 runs to 15 residues. Trimming at V came to 6 bases and at J to 1 base, leaving 4 bases not matched to a gene. CDR3 protein: CASSRGQGAKNIQYF. CDR3 coding DNA: TGTGCCAGTAGCCGCGGACAGGGGGCCAAAAACATTCAGTACTTC.

This clonotype has a handful of counts. This chain uses TRBV28 with TRBJ2-5; TRBD2 agrees at 12 bases. From germline, CDR1 is MDHEN and CDR2 SYDVKM. This CDR3 comprises 15 residues. Trimming removed 5 bases from V and 7 bases from J; junction bases left unmatched: 8. The CDR3 is CASSSGLAGLWTQYF. CDR3 nucleotides: TGTGCCAGCAGTAGCGGACTAGCGGGACTTTGGACCCAGTACTTC.

The table lists this clonotype with a few counts. The V call is TRBV6-1, the J call TRBJ2-7, with TRBD2 as a possible D gene (6 bases). Per germline, CDR1 MNHNS and CDR2 SASEGT. The V and J ends lost 6 bases and 2 bases respectively, with 23 bases between them. The CDR3 spans 17 residues. The CDR3 DNA follows: TGTGCCAGCAGATTAAGAGGAATAGCGGACACTACCTACGAGCAGTACTTC. Protein: CASRLRGIADTTYEQYF.

This clonotype was found many times. The chain carries TRBV5-1 and TRBJ2-7; 7 nucleotides line up with TRBD1. CDR3 length: 15 amino acids. V lost 0 bases to trimming and J lost 3 bases; unmatched junction nucleotides: 6. The germline CDR1 and CDR2 sequences are SGHRS and YFSETQ. CDR3 bases: TGCGCCAGCAGCTTGGGAACAGGGGTCATCTACGAGCAGTACTTC. Translating gives CASSLGTGVIYEQYF.

With regard to this clonotype: A much larger clone sits a single nucleotide away, making a read error possible. The genes are TRBV30 and TRBJ1-1; tentative D call: TRBD1 (5 bases). Germline V gives CDR1 GTSNPN, CDR2 SVGIG (reference sequence). This CDR3 contains 14 residues. V lost 0 bases and J lost 4, with 12 bases in between. CDR3 DNA: TGTGCCTGGAGTGTATCGGTAGGGGCCACTGAAGCTTTCTTT. This gives the protein CAWSVSVGATEAFF. Full variable domain (outside the CDR3, taken from reference TRBV30 and TRBJ1-1): SQTIHQWPATLVQPVGSPLSLECTVEGTSNPNLYWYRQAAGRGLQLLFYSVGIGQISSEVPQNLSASRPQDRQFILSSKKLLLSDSGFYLCAWSVSVGATEAFFGQGTRLTVV.

This clonotype was seen many times. This chain uses TRBV6-4 with TRBJ2-2, with D possibly being TRBD1 (7 bases). The CDR3 is made up of 15 amino acids. Germline V lookup: CDR1 MRHNA, CDR2 SNTAGT. Trimming removed 4 bases from V and 6 bases from J, with 15 bases in between. The CDR3 bases are TGTGCCAGCAGTGTAGGAGGGGGCGCCGCCGGGGAGCTGTTTTTT. This translates into CASSVGGGAAGELFF.

This clonotype showed up just a few times. This sequence joins TRBV19 and TRBJ2-5, with D uncertain. Germline assignment: CDR1 LNHDA and CDR2 SQIVND (reference sequence). V was cut by 2 bases and J by 3 bases, with 7 bases left in between. The CDR3 consists of 13 residues. The CDR3 loop is CASSIKGKETQYF. DNA for the CDR3: TGTGCCAGTAGTATAAAAGGGAAAGAGACCCAGTACTTC.

With respect to this clonotype: A clone one base away is much larger, so this may be a read error. This chain joins TRBV2 and TRBJ2-4; possibly TRBD1 or TRBD2 for D (5 bases each). Germline loops: CDR1 SNHLY, CDR2 FYNNEI. The CDR3 totals 13 residues. CDR3 loop: CVSSDSNWGIQYF. The DNA for the CDR3 is TGTGTCAGCAGCGACTCGAACTGGGGGATTCAGTACTTC.

This clonotype was counted only a few times. J is TRBJ1-1 and V is TRBV3-1, with unresolved D. Germline V gene lookup returns CDR1 LGHDT and CDR2 YNNKEL (reference sequence). V was pared by 0 bases and J by 8 bases, with 7 bases between. The length of the CDR3 is 12 residues. Here the CDR3 reads CASSQDPAEAFF. The CDR3 DNA reads as TGTGCCAGCAGCCAAGACCCCGCCGAAGCTTTCTTT.

As regards this clonotype: The missing conserved phenylalanine or tryptophan at the end of this CDR3 makes a read error likely. The chain uses TRBV3-1 and TRBJ2-5, with 8 positions matching TRBD2. Germline loops: CDR1 LGHDT, CDR2 YNNKEL (reference sequence). The CDR3 has 18 amino acids. The chain's CDR3 is CASNQGRSGSGVVETQYL. In nucleotides, the CDR3 is TGTGCCAGCAACCAAGGGAGGAGCGGGAGTGGGGTAGTAGAGACCCAGTACCTC.

With respect to this clonotype: The germline gene is not matched at one end of the junction; a read error may be the cause. V usage is TRBV7-2 and J usage is TRBJ1-5; unclear D gene. Looked up from germline, CDR1 is SGHTA and CDR2 is FQGNSA. CDR3 size: 14 residues. The CDR3: CASSLEPSYQPQHF. The CDR3 DNA is TGTGCCAGCAGCTTAGAACCTAGCTATCAGCCCCAGCATTTT.

This chain connects TRBV30 to TRBJ2-6, with a tentative D call TRBD1 (6 bases). Trimming took 0 bases from V and 2 from J, leaving 14 bases between them. The CDR3 covers 17 residues. Germline V gene data show CDR1 as GTSNPN and CDR2 as SVGIG (reference sequence). The CDR3 region is CAWSVPQNRAGANVLTF. CDR3 coding DNA: TGTGCCTGGAGTGTACCACAGAACAGGGCTGGGGCCAACGTCCTGACTTTC. The whole variable domain, filled in from reference TRBV30 and TRBJ2-6, reads SQTIHQWPATLVQPVGSPLSLECTVEGTSNPNLYWYRQAAGRGLQLLFYSVGIGQISSEVPQNLSASRPQDRQFILSSKKLLLSDSGFYLCAWSVPQNRAGANVLTFGAGSRLTVL.

This clonotype appeared many times. The V call is TRBV2, the J call TRBJ2-5; 11 bases line up with TRBD1. The V gene end was trimmed by 4 bases and the J gene end by 5 bases; junction bases not matched to a gene: 9. CDR1 and CDR2 (germline): SNHLY, FYNNEI. There are 16 residues in the CDR3. The DNA of the CDR3 is TGTGCCAGCAGTGGGACAGGGGGCCGAAAGGGCGAGACCCAGTACTTC. Protein: CASSGTGGRKGETQYF.